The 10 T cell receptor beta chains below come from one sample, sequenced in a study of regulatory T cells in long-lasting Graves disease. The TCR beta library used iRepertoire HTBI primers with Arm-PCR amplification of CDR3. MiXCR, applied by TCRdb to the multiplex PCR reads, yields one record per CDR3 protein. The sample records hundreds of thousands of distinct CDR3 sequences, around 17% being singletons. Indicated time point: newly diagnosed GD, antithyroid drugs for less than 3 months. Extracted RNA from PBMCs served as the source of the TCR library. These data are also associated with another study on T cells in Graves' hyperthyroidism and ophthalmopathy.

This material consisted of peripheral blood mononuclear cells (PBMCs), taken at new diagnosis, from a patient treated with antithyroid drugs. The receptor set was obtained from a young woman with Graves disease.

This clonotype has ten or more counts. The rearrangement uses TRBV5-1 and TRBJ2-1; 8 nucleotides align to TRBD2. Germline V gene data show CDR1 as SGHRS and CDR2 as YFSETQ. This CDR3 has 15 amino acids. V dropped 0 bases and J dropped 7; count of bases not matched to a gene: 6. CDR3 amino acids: CASSLEPAGANEQFF. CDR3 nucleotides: TGCGCCAGCAGCTTGGAACCAGCGGGAGCGAATGAGCAGTTCTTC.

CDR3 nucleotide sequence: TGTGCCAGCACCCGTCAGGGGGGCAAAAACATTCAGTACTTC. It translates to CASTRQGGKNIQYF. J is TRBJ2-4 and V is TRBV6-4; perhaps TRBD1 as D (7 bases). CDR1 is MRHNA, CDR2 SNTAGT, per germline. Trimming stripped 7 bases from V and 3 bases from J, with 13 bases between. CDR3 length equals 14 residues.

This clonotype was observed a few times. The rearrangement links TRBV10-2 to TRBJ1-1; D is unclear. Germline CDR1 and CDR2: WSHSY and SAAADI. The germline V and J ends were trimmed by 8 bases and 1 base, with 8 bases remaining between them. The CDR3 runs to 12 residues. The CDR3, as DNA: TGCGCCAGCGCAGAGGGGAACACTGAAGCTTTCTTT. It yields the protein CASAEGNTEAFF.

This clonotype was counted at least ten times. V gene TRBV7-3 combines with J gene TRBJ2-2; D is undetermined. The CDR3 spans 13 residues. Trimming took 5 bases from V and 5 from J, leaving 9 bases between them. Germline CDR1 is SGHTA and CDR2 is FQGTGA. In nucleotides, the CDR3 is TGTGCCAGCAGCCCTATGATGACCGGGGAGCTGTTTTTT. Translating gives CASSPMMTGELFF.

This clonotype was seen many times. The CDR3: CSVEANRGQGYTF. Written as DNA, the CDR3 is TGCAGCGTTGAAGCGAATAGGGGACAAGGCTACACCTTC. The chain carries TRBV29-1 and TRBJ1-2, with D perhaps matching TRBD1 (6 bases). The V gene's germline CDR1 is SQVTM and CDR2 ANQGSEA. V shed 1 base and J shed 8 bases, with 14 bases lying between them. The CDR3 consists of 13 residues.

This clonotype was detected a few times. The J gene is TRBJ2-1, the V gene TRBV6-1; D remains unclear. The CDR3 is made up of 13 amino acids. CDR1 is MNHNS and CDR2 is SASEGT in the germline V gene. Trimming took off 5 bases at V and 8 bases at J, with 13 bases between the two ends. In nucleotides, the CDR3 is TGTGCCAGCAGTCGTGGGGTGGGCGATGAGCAGTTCTTC. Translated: CASSRGVGDEQFF.

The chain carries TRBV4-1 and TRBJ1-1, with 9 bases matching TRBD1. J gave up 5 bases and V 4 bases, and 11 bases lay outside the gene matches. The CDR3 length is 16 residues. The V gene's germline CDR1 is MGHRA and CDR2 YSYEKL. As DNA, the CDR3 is TGCGCCAGCAGCCCTAGAGAGCGGACAGGGGTGACTGAAGCTTTCTTT. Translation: CASSPRERTGVTEAFF.

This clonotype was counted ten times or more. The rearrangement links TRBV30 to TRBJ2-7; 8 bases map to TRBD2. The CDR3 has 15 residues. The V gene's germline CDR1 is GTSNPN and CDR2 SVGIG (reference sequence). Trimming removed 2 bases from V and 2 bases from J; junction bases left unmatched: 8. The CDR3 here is CAWSFTSGLPYEQYF. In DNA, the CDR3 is TGTGCCTGGAGTTTCACTAGCGGCTTACCCTACGAGCAGTACTTC.

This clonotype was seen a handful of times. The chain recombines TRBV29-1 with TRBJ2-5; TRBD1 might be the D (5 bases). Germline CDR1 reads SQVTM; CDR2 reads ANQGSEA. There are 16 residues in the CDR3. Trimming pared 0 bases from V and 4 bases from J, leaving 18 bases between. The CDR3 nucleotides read TGCAGCGTTGAAGATCCGGGTTACCAGGGCGTAGAGACCCAGTACTTC. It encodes CSVEDPGYQGVETQYF.

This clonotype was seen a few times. CDR3 region: CASSGRTGQGGWHTIYF. CDR3 DNA sequence: TGTGCCAGCAGCGGTCGAACCGGACAGGGCGGTTGGCACACCATATATTTT. The chain is built from TRBV14 and TRBJ1-3; 8 bases match TRBD1. V lost 5 bases to trimming and J lost 8 bases; unmatched junction nucleotides: 17. The length of the CDR3 is 17 residues. The germline V gene encodes CDR1 SGHDN and CDR2 FVKESK.